One sample yielded the 11 T cell receptor beta chains listed below, sequenced in a study of T-cell reconstitution after alpha-beta-depleted transplantation in children. Using unique molecular identifiers, the investigators prepared the TCRbeta library. From the PCR reads, TCRdb called clonotypes with MiXCR, one entry per CDR3 protein. The table lists hundreds of thousands of distinct CDR3 sequences, just under 8.5% of them singletons. Sequenced material: PBMCs, mostly from graft donor cells, taken 180 days after TCRalphabeta/CD19-depleted stem cell transplant. The receptors were sampled from a male patient aged 5 to 17 who had a stem cell transplant for acute lymphoblastic leukemia, so the T cells may come from the graft donor.

The sample holds a few counts of this clonotype. This chain joins TRBV4-2 and TRBJ2-7, with 13 bases matching TRBD2. Germline trimming cut 5 bases from V and 0 bases from J; bases unmatched to any gene: 4. Germline assignment: CDR1 LGHNA and CDR2 YNFKEQ. The CDR3 totals 16 residues. CDR3 residues: CASSETSGRRSYEQYF. The CDR3, as DNA: TGTGCCAGCAGCGAGACTAGCGGGAGGCGCTCCTACGAGCAGTACTTC.

The table lists this clonotype with many counts. This chain uses TRBV5-1 with TRBJ2-1; no reliable D call. Trimming stripped 0 bases from V and 0 bases from J, with 13 bases between. CDR1 and CDR2 (germline): SGHRS, YFSETQ. The CDR3 loop spans 17 amino acids. CDR3 protein: CASSLGGRESSYNEQFF. For the CDR3, the DNA is TGCGCCAGCAGCTTGGGCGGAAGAGAATCCTCCTACAATGAGCAGTTCTTC.

This clonotype was counted ten times or more. The chain couples TRBV7-2 to TRBJ2-4, with TRBD2 identical over 11 bases. Germline V CDR1 and CDR2: SGHTA, FQGNSA. V was pared by 2 bases and J by 1 base, with 4 bases of the junction left unmatched. The CDR3 consists of 17 residues. The chain's CDR3 is CASSLTSGGMAKNIQYF. CDR3 coding DNA: TGTGCCAGCAGCTTAACTAGCGGGGGAATGGCCAAAAACATTCAGTACTTC.

This clonotype was counted at least ten times. The chain has TRBV27 and TRBJ2-7; the match to TRBD2 covers 12 bases. V dropped 3 bases and J dropped 6; count of bases not matched to a gene: 9. Per the germline V gene, CDR1 is MNHEY and CDR2 is SMNVEV (reference sequence). This CDR3 has 16 residues. The CDR3 spells CASSLVLAGGPGEQYF. The CDR3, as DNA: TGTGCCAGCAGTTTGGTGCTAGCGGGAGGGCCTGGCGAGCAGTACTTC.

This clonotype was picked up many times. V and J are TRBV5-1 and TRBJ2-5, with D uncertain. The CDR3 is 20 residues long. Germline V gene data show CDR1 as SGHRS and CDR2 as YFSETQ. Trimming took off 4 bases at V and 3 bases at J, with 31 bases between the two ends. The DNA of the CDR3 is TGCGCCAGCAGCGTCAGTCCCCCGACACCGTCGAGGATAGAGGAAGAGACCCAGTACTTC. It encodes CASSVSPPTPSRIEEETQYF. Complete variable domain (other parts from reference TRBV5-1 and TRBJ2-5): KAGVTQTPRYLIKTRGQQVTLSCSPISGHRSVSWYQQTPGQGLQFLFEYFSETQRNKGNFPGRFSGRQFSNSRSEMNVSTLELGDSALYLCASSVSPPTPSRIEEETQYFGPGTRLLVL.

This clonotype appeared many times. This rearrangement joins TRBV12-3 or TRBV12-4 to TRBJ1-2; 7 bases are shared with TRBD1. The CDR3 is 13 residues long. The trim removed 6 bases at V and 4 bases at J, leaving 5 bases unmatched. This CDR3 is CASSRQGFYGYTF. In nucleotides, the CDR3 is TGTGCCAGCAGCCGACAGGGCTTCTATGGCTACACCTTC.

This clonotype was recorded at least ten times. The chain uses TRBV6-1 and TRBJ2-7; the match to TRBD1 covers 9 bases. The CDR3 is made up of 15 amino acids. With V trimmed by 4 bases and J by 1 base, 5 bases remained unmatched. In germline, CDR1 is MNHNS, CDR2 SASEGT. The CDR3 DNA reads TGTGCCAGCAGTGGTGCCGGGACAGGGTCCTACGAGCAGTACTTC. Translation gives CASSGAGTGSYEQYF.

This clonotype has a count of ten or more. The gene calls are TRBV3-1 and TRBJ2-1; 10 nucleotides align to TRBD2. After removal of 1 base from V and 8 bases from J, the junction contained 8 bases not matched to a gene. The CDR3 consists of 16 residues. CDR1 LGHDT and CDR2 YNNKEL come from the germline V gene (reference sequence). This chain's CDR3 is CASSQVLASGSYEQFF. The DNA of the CDR3 is TGTGCCAGCAGCCAAGTTTTGGCTAGCGGGAGCTATGAGCAGTTCTTC.

This clonotype was counted at least ten times. CDR3 amino acids: CASTSGNRNTGELFF. The CDR3 bases are TGTGCCAGCACCTCCGGGAACCGGAACACCGGGGAGCTGTTTTTT. This chain uses TRBV5-4 with TRBJ2-2, with D perhaps TRBD2 (5 bases). Germline V CDR1 and CDR2: SGHNT, YYREEE (reference sequence). Trimming pared 6 bases from V and 1 base from J, leaving 13 bases between. The CDR3 spans 15 residues.

CDR3 coding DNA: TGTGCCAGCAGTGAAAGGGCCTGGGGGGGTAATGAGCAGTTCTTC. Protein: CASSERAWGGNEQFF. The chain is built from TRBV25-1 and TRBJ2-1, with TRBD2 identical over 7 bases. The CDR3 extends over 15 amino acids. The V segment lost 2 bases and the J segment 7 bases; nucleotides outside the gene matches: 8. Germline CDR1 reads MGHDK; CDR2 reads SYGVNS.

This clonotype was observed at least ten times. The genes are TRBV5-1 and TRBJ2-2; a possible D gene is TRBD1 (6 bases). Germline V CDR1 and CDR2: SGHRS, YFSETQ. Between the trimmed V and J ends, which lost 1 base and 3 bases, there was a span of 10 bases. The CDR3 sequence is 15 residues long. The CDR3 loop reads CASSLYGGHTGELFF. The DNA for the CDR3 is TGCGCCAGCAGCTTGTATGGGGGCCACACCGGGGAGCTGTTTTTT. The full variable domain, rest sourced from reference TRBV5-1 and TRBJ2-2, is KAGVTQTPRYLIKTRGQQVTLSCSPISGHRSVSWYQQTPGQGLQFLFEYFSETQRNKGNFPGRFSGRQFSNSRSEMNVSTLELGDSALYLCASSLYGGHTGELFFGEGSRLTVL.